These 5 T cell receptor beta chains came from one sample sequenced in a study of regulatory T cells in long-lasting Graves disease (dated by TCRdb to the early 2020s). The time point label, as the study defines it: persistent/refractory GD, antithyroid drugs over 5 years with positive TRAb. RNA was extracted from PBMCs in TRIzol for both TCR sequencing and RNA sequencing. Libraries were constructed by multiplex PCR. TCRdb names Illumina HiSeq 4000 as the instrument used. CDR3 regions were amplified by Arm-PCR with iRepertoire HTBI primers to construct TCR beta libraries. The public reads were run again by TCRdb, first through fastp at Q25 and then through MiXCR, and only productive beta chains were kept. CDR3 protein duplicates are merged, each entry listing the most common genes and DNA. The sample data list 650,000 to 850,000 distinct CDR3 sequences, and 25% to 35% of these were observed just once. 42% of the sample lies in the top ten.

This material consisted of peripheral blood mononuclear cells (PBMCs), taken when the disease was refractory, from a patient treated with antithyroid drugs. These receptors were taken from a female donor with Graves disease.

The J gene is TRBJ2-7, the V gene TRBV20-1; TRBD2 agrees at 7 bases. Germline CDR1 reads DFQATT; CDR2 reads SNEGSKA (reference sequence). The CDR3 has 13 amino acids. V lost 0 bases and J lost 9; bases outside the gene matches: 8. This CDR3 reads CSARDLSGEGQYF. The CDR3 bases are TGCAGTGCTAGAGATTTGTCCGGGGAGGGGCAGTACTTC.

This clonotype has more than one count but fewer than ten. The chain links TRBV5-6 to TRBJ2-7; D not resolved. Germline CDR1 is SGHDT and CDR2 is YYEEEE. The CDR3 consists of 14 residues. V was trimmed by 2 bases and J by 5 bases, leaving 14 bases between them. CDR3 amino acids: CASSFLSQRDEQYF. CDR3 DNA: TGTGCCAGCAGCTTTCTGTCCCAACGGGACGAGCAGTACTTC.

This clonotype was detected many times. CDR3 DNA sequence: TGTGCCAGCAGTGTGGACATCGTCCAAGAGACCCAGTACTTC. The encoded protein is CASSVDIVQETQYF. V usage is TRBV6-1 and J usage is TRBJ2-5; the D gene is possibly TRBD1 (5 bases). The CDR3 length is 14 residues. V lost 4 bases and J 1 base, leaving 10 bases between the germline ends. Looked up from germline, CDR1 is MNHNS and CDR2 is SASEGT.

CDR3 in amino acids: CASSYRSGGSSDEQYF. In nucleotides, the CDR3 is TGTGCCAGCAGTTACCGGTCAGGGGGTTCATCCGACGAGCAGTACTTC. The chain combines TRBV6-2 or TRBV6-3 with TRBJ2-5, with TRBD1 matching over 7 bases. The J call is uncertain, as TRBJ2-7 better fits the DNA end. CDR1 and CDR2 from the germline V gene are MNHEY and SVGEGT. The CDR3 consists of 16 residues.

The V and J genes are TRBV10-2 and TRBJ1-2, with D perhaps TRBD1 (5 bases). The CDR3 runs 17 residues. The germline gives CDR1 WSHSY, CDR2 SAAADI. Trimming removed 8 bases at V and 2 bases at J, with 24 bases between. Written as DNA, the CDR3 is TGCGCCAGCGCCTCAGCGGGGGGTGCCCCTCTAAACTATGGCTACACCTTC. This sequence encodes CASASAGGAPLNYGYTF.